This T cell receptor (beta chain) was sequenced in a study of blood T cell repertoires in COVID-19. Turning to the study itself: Acute and convalescent COVID-19 specimens originated in the United States, Italy and Spain. The analysed material was cDNA or gDNA that came from T cells, B-cell-depleted T cells, or PBMCs.

Only in-frame clones appear in the TCRdb table, and some are missing; sequencing was by immunoSEQ multiplex PCR. The table records some 62,000 clones, approximately 80% of them present only once. In germline, CDR1 is LNHDA, CDR2 SQIVND (reference sequence). Trimming left V 7 bases short and J 6 bases short, with 16 bases between. This CDR3 is 14 amino acids long. Sample: peripheral blood. The V and J genes are TRBV19 and TRBJ2-4, with D possibly being TRBD2 (6 bases). This sequence originates from an elderly woman with active or convalescent COVID-19. The chain's CDR3 is CASKWARGGNIQYF. The CDR3 DNA sequence: TGTGCCAGTAAGTGGGCGAGGGGAGGAAACATTCAGTACTTC.